This T cell receptor beta chain was captured in a study of blood T cell repertoires in COVID-19. Per the study methods: By means of reference gene primer amplification, nucleated cell counts were estimated. TCRdb's table, derived via immunoSEQ multiplex PCR, lists solely in-frame clones and lacks some. V, J and clone size were drawn from that table, and D and trimming were deduced from the DNA. The table records more than 250,000 clones, more than 75% of them present only once. Donors in Cohort 3 counted as recovered after two negative PCRs, clearance, or symptom resolution. CDR3 length: 14 amino acids. CDR1 and CDR2 from the germline V gene are LGHDT and YNNKEL (reference sequence). The V gene lost 7 bases and the J gene lost 6 bases, with 15 bases spanning the gap.

The sample consisted of PBMCs or T cells enriched from blood (not recorded which). The receptor comes from a woman aged 25 to 39 who had recovered from COVID-19. The rearrangement links TRBV3-1 (or the pseudogene TRBV3-2) to TRBJ2-2, with a tentative D call TRBD2 (5 bases). As DNA, the CDR3 is TGTGCCAGCAACCGCCGGGGTGCCCCCGGGGAGCTGTTTTTT. Translation gives CASNRRGAPGELFF.